Shown below are 17 T cell receptor beta chains from a single sample sequenced in a study of T cells in Graves' hyperthyroidism and ophthalmopathy. Authors of the study amplified TCR beta CDR3 regions from RNA transcripts. Researchers ran a first-round RT-PCR on the TCR CDR3 using the HTBI primer set. TCRdb re-called the multiplex PCR reads through MiXCR, storing one row per CDR3 protein. The repertoire includes 400,000 to 550,000 distinct CDR3 sequences, 13% to 15% of them detected once, and around a sixth sits in the top ten. Material: blood. These receptors were obtained from a woman aged 18-29 years with Graves' hyperthyroidism.

In its sample, this clonotype was seen many times. The V and J genes are TRBV5-4 and TRBJ1-2; unclear D gene. The CDR3 runs to 13 residues. Trimming took off 4 bases at V and 3 bases at J, with 10 bases between the two ends. Germline CDR1 SGHNT, CDR2 YYREEE (reference sequence). The CDR3: CASSQTDYYGYTF. As DNA, the CDR3 is TGTGCCAGCAGCCAAACAGATTACTATGGCTACACCTTC.

This clonotype was found many times. An end of the junction differs from the germline gene, which may be a read error. The chain couples TRBV10-3 to TRBJ2-7, with 9 bases aligning to TRBD1. Germline assignment: CDR1 ENHRY and CDR2 SYGVKD. The CDR3 is 14 amino acids. CDR3 sequence: CAISVGQGVSEQYF. The CDR3 bases are TGTGCCATAAGTGTGGGACAGGGAGTCTCCGAGCAGTACTTC.

In this sample, this clonotype turned up many times. This chain uses TRBV11-2 with TRBJ2-5, with a possible D match to TRBD2 (6 bases). Germline V CDR1 and CDR2: SGHAT, FQNNGV. Trimming took 5 bases from V and 5 from J, leaving 21 bases between them. This CDR3 comprises 16 residues. The DNA for the CDR3 is TGTGCCAGCAGCCCAGCGGAGGGCTATATCGGGGAGACCCAGTACTTC. Its translation: CASSPAEGYIGETQYF.

The rearrangement links TRBV12-3 or TRBV12-4 to TRBJ2-1, with 7 positions matching TRBD2. The CDR3 spans 16 residues. After removal of 4 bases from V and 3 bases from J, the junction contained 9 bases not matched to a gene. The CDR3 protein is CASSSGLGANYNEQFF. In nucleotides, the CDR3 is TGTGCCAGCAGTTCCGGACTAGGGGCGAACTACAATGAGCAGTTCTTC.

This clonotype showed up many times. V and J are TRBV5-1 and TRBJ2-3, with TRBD1 matching over 8 bases. This CDR3 comprises 14 residues. J was trimmed by 1 base and V by 7 bases; bases with no gene match: 5. Germline CDR1 SGHRS, CDR2 YFSETQ. CDR3 region: CASQDRDRTDTQYF. The CDR3 coding sequence is TGCGCCAGCCAGGACAGGGATCGCACAGATACGCAGTATTTT.

Ten or more counts support this clonotype. The chain has TRBV5-8 and TRBJ1-1; no reliable D call. V was pared by 0 bases and J by 5 bases, with 11 bases between. The CDR3 is 14 amino acids. Per the germline V gene, CDR1 is SGHTS and CDR2 is YDEGEE. CDR3 sequence (DNA): TGTGCCAGCAGCTTGGCTAGGGTACAAACTGAAGCTTTCTTT. This translates into CASSLARVQTEAFF. The full variable domain, rest sourced from reference TRBV5-8 and TRBJ1-1, is EAGVTQSPTHLIKTRGQQATLRCSPISGHTSVYWYQQALGLGLQFLLWYDEGEERNRGNFPPRFSGRQFPNYSSELNVNALELEDSALYLCASSLARVQTEAFFGQGTRLTVV.

The chain combines TRBV24-1 with TRBJ2-1; unclear D gene. CDR1 KGHDR and CDR2 SFDVKD come from the germline V gene. Between the trimmed V and J ends, which lost 5 bases and 4 bases, there was a span of 2 bases. The CDR3 consists of 11 residues. CDR3 sequence (DNA): TGTGCCACCAGTGCTTACAATGAGCAGTTCTTC. Its translation: CATSAYNEQFF.

This clonotype appeared many times. The chain uses TRBV5-1 and TRBJ2-3; D gene unclear. The germline V and J ends were trimmed by 1 base and 11 bases, with 11 bases remaining between them. Per germline, CDR1 SGHRS and CDR2 YFSETQ. The CDR3 sequence is 12 residues long. The CDR3 sequence: CASSLNSNLQYF. CDR3 bases: TGCGCCAGCAGCTTGAACTCCAACCTGCAGTATTTT.

This clonotype was seen repeatedly, ten times or more. The rearrangement uses TRBV18 and TRBJ2-1; D gene unclear. There are 14 residues in the CDR3. Germline values: CDR1 KGHSH, CDR2 LQKENI. V gave up 3 bases and J gave up 7 bases, with 13 bases separating them. This chain's CDR3 is CASSPQGNRNEQFF. As DNA, the CDR3 is TGTGCCAGCTCACCCCAAGGGAATCGAAATGAGCAGTTCTTC.

Concerning this clonotype itself: Mismatch with germline at one junction end may stem from a read error. The V call is TRBV19, the J call TRBJ2-7; the D is unclear. There are 16 residues in the CDR3. CDR1 and CDR2 from the germline V gene are LNHDA and SQIVND (reference sequence). CDR3 sequence: CASSIVEVSPVDEQHF. DNA for the CDR3: TGTGCCAGTAGTATAGTCGAGGTTTCTCCGGTTGACGAGCAGCACTTC.

This clonotype showed up many times. The chain is built from TRBV3-1 and TRBJ2-3, with no clear D. The CDR3 loop spans 16 amino acids. CDR1 and CDR2 from the germline V gene are LGHDT and YNNKEL (reference sequence). V gave up 1 base and J gave up 1 base, with 12 bases separating them. CDR3 DNA: TGTGCCAGCAGCCAAGCGACTGGCCCGGGCACAGATACGCAGTATTTT. Protein sequence: CASSQATGPGTDTQYF.

For this clonotype: A much larger clone differs from this one at a single base, so this may be a read error. V gene TRBV4-1 combines with J gene TRBJ2-3; 8 bases agree with TRBD1. The CDR3 has 15 residues. CDR1 is MGHRA, CDR2 YSYEKL, per germline. The CDR3 DNA reads TGCGCCGGCAGCCAAGTTGACAGGGGAACAGATACGCAGTATTTT. Amino acid sequence: CAGSQVDRGTDTQYF.

Many counts were recorded for this clonotype. The rearrangement joins TRBV30 to TRBJ2-2; 7 bases match TRBD2. The junction had 3 bases not matched to a gene; V was cut back by 3 bases and J by 5 bases. The CDR3 totals 13 residues. The germline V gene encodes CDR1 GTSNPN and CDR2 SVGIG (reference sequence). The CDR3 loop reads CAWSGRSTGELFF. The CDR3 region has the DNA TGTGCCTGGAGCGGGAGGTCTACCGGGGAGCTGTTTTTT.

This clonotype has ten or more counts. The rearrangement joins TRBV27 to TRBJ1-1; D unresolved. The V gene's germline CDR1 is MNHEY and CDR2 SMNVEV (reference sequence). The CDR3 is 14 residues long. Trimming removed 3 bases from V and 7 bases from J, with 15 bases in between. In DNA, the CDR3 is TGTGCCAGCAGTTTGCGCTGGGCCGAGGGTGAAGCTTTCTTT. Translation gives CASSLRWAEGEAFF.

V is TRBV2 and J is TRBJ2-1, with 9 bases that match TRBD2. The CDR3 has 15 residues. The germline gives CDR1 SNHLY, CDR2 FYNNEI. The V gene end was trimmed by 10 bases and the J gene end by 6 bases; junction bases not matched to a gene: 13. In nucleotides, the CDR3 is TGTGCCATCTCAGCAGCGTCTAGCGGGGCCAATGAGCAGTTCTTC. Translated: CAISAASSGANEQFF.

The V and J genes are TRBV12-3 or TRBV12-4 and TRBJ1-2, with 9 bases aligning to TRBD1. Losses at the gene ends were 4 bases for V and 3 bases for J; bases not matched to a gene: 3. This CDR3 is built from 14 residues. The CDR3 DNA reads as TGTGCCAGCAGTTCGGGACAGGGCTACTATGGCTACACCTTC. Translating it yields CASSSGQGYYGYTF.

The chain joins TRBV12-3 or TRBV12-4 to TRBJ2-1, with TRBD2 identical over 8 bases. The CDR3 runs 16 residues. Trimming took 10 bases from V and 2 from J; bases not matched to a gene: 13. CDR3 in DNA: TGTGCCACCTACCCTCTAGGACTAGCAGCCTACAATGAGCAGTTCTTC. Residues: CATYPLGLAAYNEQFF.